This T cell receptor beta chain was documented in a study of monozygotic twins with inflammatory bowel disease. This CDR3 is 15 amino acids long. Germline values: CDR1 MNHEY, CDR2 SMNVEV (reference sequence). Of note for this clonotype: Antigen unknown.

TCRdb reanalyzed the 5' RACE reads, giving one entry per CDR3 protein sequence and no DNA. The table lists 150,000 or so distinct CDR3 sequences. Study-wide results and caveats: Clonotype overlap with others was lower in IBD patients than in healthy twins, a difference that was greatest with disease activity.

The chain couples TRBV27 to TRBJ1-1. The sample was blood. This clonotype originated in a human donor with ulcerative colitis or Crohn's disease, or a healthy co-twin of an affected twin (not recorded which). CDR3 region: CASSIDAGSNTEAFF.